This entry lists 26 T cell receptor beta chains sequenced from one sample in a study of regulatory T cells in long-lasting Graves disease. Time point specified: persistent/refractory GD, antithyroid drugs over 5 years with positive TRAb. Extracted PBMC RNA gave rise to the TCR library. To make TCR beta libraries, researchers used iRepertoire HTBI primers and Arm-PCR of CDR3 regions. TCRdb ran MiXCR on the multiplex PCR reads and lists one entry per CDR3 protein. The profile shows 350,000 to 500,000 distinct CDR3 sequences, roughly a fifth of them singletons. This specimen consisted of peripheral blood mononuclear cells (PBMCs), obtained when the disease was refractory, from a patient treated with antithyroid drugs. Receptors originate from a female donor with Graves disease.

This clonotype has ten or more counts. The chain couples TRBV28 to TRBJ2-7; 9 bases map to TRBD1. Unmatched junction bases numbered 1, after V lost 4 bases and J lost 3 bases. This CDR3 contains 13 residues. Germline CDR1 MDHEN, CDR2 SYDVKM. The CDR3 here is CASSSGQGYEQYF. CDR3 coding DNA: TGTGCCAGCAGTTCGGGACAGGGCTACGAGCAGTACTTC.

In its sample, this clonotype was seen many times. The J gene is TRBJ1-6, the V gene TRBV2, with a tentative D call TRBD1 (5 bases). Looked up from germline, CDR1 is SNHLY and CDR2 is FYNNEI. The CDR3 has 14 residues. Between the trimmed V and J ends, which lost 8 bases and 10 bases, there was a span of 18 bases. The CDR3 sequence is CASQIGTSGSPLHF. Written as DNA, the CDR3 is TGTGCCAGCCAAATCGGGACCTCTGGATCACCCCTCCACTTT.

The table lists this clonotype with a few counts. The CDR3 loop is CASSEVGSTEAFF. CDR3 in DNA: TGCGCCAGCAGTGAGGTTGGAAGTACTGAAGCTTTCTTT. V usage is TRBV10-2 and J usage is TRBJ1-1; D is uncertain. Germline assignment: CDR1 WSHSY and CDR2 SAAADI. Trimming stripped 2 bases from V and 5 bases from J, with 9 bases between. This CDR3 comprises 13 residues.

This clonotype was picked up many times. V is TRBV6-1 and J is TRBJ1-6; D is unresolved. Germline V gene lookup returns CDR1 MNHNS and CDR2 SASEGT. Trimming left V 5 bases short and J 7 bases short, with 15 bases between. The CDR3 runs to 15 residues. DNA for the CDR3: TGTGCCAGCAGTCGGCTGGTACACGGGAATTCACCCCTCCACTTT. Amino acid sequence: CASSRLVHGNSPLHF.

This sequence joins TRBV5-1 and TRBJ2-1; D not resolved. Deletions cut 6 bases from V and 1 base from J, with 5 bases between. The CDR3 has 12 amino acids. Germline values: CDR1 SGHRS, CDR2 YFSETQ. CDR3 in amino acids: CASMMSYNEQFF. The CDR3 bases are TGCGCCAGCATGATGTCCTACAATGAGCAGTTCTTC.

This clonotype was seen repeatedly, ten times or more. The chain combines TRBV28 with TRBJ2-7; no clear D. The CDR3 spans 14 residues. Between the trimmed V and J ends, which lost 2 bases and 1 base, there was a span of 9 bases. Germline V lookup: CDR1 MDHEN, CDR2 SYDVKM. The CDR3 DNA follows: TGTGCCAGCAGTTTAATCCCCCCGTCCTACGAGCAGTACTTC. This codes for CASSLIPPSYEQYF.

This clonotype was observed a handful of times. V and J are TRBV2 and TRBJ2-7; TRBD2 agrees at 7 bases. This CDR3 comprises 11 residues. CDR1 and CDR2 (germline): SNHLY, FYNNEI. The trim removed 7 bases at V and 5 bases at J, leaving 2 bases unmatched. The CDR3 loop is CASTGGNEQYF. The CDR3 DNA reads TGTGCCAGCACCGGGGGGAACGAGCAGTACTTC.

The rearrangement links TRBV20-1 to TRBJ2-7, with 15 bases that match TRBD2. From germline, CDR1 is DFQATT and CDR2 SNEGSKA (reference sequence). V lost 3 bases, J lost 5 bases, and 5 bases stayed unmatched. CDR3 length equals 15 residues. The CDR3 loop reads CSASGGTSGRNEQYF. CDR3 DNA: TGCAGTGCTAGCGGAGGGACTAGCGGGAGGAACGAGCAGTACTTC.

This clonotype was picked up many times. The chain uses TRBV6-9 and TRBJ1-5; D unresolved. This CDR3 has 13 amino acids. In germline, CDR1 is MNHGY, CDR2 SVAAGI. V was clipped by 3 bases and J by 7 bases, with 10 bases between them. The CDR3 protein is CASSYTEEQPQHF. The CDR3 DNA follows: TGTGCCAGCAGTTACACCGAAGAGCAGCCCCAGCATTTT.

CDR3 protein: CASRGENANTGELFF. The CDR3 DNA sequence: TGCGCCAGCCGAGGGGAAAACGCGAACACCGGGGAGCTGTTTTTT. The V and J genes are TRBV5-1 and TRBJ2-2; D possibly uses TRBD1 or TRBD2 (5 bases each). The CDR3 runs 15 residues. The V gene's germline CDR1 is SGHRS and CDR2 YFSETQ. Trimming removed 7 bases at V and 0 bases at J, with 13 bases between.

This clonotype has just a few counts. The chain joins TRBV7-2 to TRBJ2-7, with 12 nucleotides matching TRBD2. V dropped 5 bases and J dropped 3; count of bases not matched to a gene: 5. Looked up from germline, CDR1 is SGHTA and CDR2 is FQGNSA. The CDR3 contains 15 residues. The CDR3 nucleotides are TGTGCCAGCAGCCGCGGGACTAGCGGGTTCTACGAGCAGTACTTC. This translates into CASSRGTSGFYEQYF.

This clonotype was seen at least ten times. The V and J genes are TRBV20-1 and TRBJ1-1; 7 positions agree with TRBD1. With V trimmed by 3 bases and J by 4 bases, 8 bases remained unmatched. The CDR3 covers 14 residues. CDR1 is DFQATT, CDR2 SNEGSKA, per germline (reference sequence). CDR3 sequence reads: CSARQGAGGTEAFF. The CDR3 DNA reads as TGCAGTGCTAGGCAGGGAGCAGGGGGCACTGAAGCTTTCTTT.

V and J are TRBV4-1 and TRBJ1-1; D is perhaps TRBD1 (5 bases). The germline V gene encodes CDR1 MGHRA and CDR2 YSYEKL. The V and J ends lost 0 bases and 3 bases respectively, with 8 bases between them. The CDR3 is made up of 14 amino acids. CDR3 loop: CASSQDRGYTEAFF. In DNA, the CDR3 is TGCGCCAGCAGCCAAGATCGGGGGTACACTGAAGCTTTCTTT.

In its sample, this clonotype was seen many times. The chain is built from TRBV6-1 and TRBJ2-7; D is perhaps TRBD2 (6 bases). CDR1 is MNHNS and CDR2 is SASEGT in the germline V gene. Trimming took off 2 bases at V and 3 bases at J, with 11 bases between the two ends. The CDR3 is 14 amino acids. CDR3: CASSEPGLFYEQYF. Here the CDR3 DNA reads TGTGCCAGCAGTGAACCGGGACTCTTCTACGAGCAGTACTTC.

This clonotype has a count of ten or more. This chain connects TRBV19 to TRBJ2-7; D possibly matches TRBD1 or TRBD2 (5 bases each). The germline V and J ends were trimmed by 6 bases and 0 bases, with 21 bases remaining between them. The CDR3 loop spans 17 amino acids. The germline gives CDR1 LNHDA, CDR2 SQIVND (reference sequence). The CDR3 DNA follows: TGTGCCAGTAGGGCCTCAACCGGGACCCCCTCCTCCTACGAGCAGTACTTC. Encoded protein: CASRASTGTPSSYEQYF.

The chain joins TRBV24-1 to TRBJ1-2; 7 positions match TRBD1. V gave up 4 bases and J gave up 5 bases; unmatched junction bases: 6. CDR3 length equals 14 residues. CDR1 is KGHDR, CDR2 SFDVKD, per germline. CDR3 protein: CATSDSQGTYGYTF. CDR3 in DNA: TGTGCCACCAGTGACTCACAGGGGACGTATGGCTACACCTTC.

This clonotype has a count of ten or more. The chain employs TRBV10-3 and TRBJ2-7; D is possibly TRBD2 (5 bases). With 6 bases removed from V and 7 bases from J, the gap between germline ends came to 16 bases. The CDR3 spans 13 residues. The germline V gene encodes CDR1 ENHRY and CDR2 SYGVKD. The CDR3 DNA reads as TGTGCCATCAGGGGAGAGGTTCCGAGGGAGCAGTACTTC. As protein: CAIRGEVPREQYF.

The sample holds many counts of this clonotype. V is TRBV2 and J is TRBJ2-1; 14 nucleotides align to TRBD2. There are 15 residues in the CDR3. V lost 6 bases to trimming and J lost 7 bases; unmatched junction nucleotides: 5. Germline assignment: CDR1 SNHLY and CDR2 FYNNEI. Here the CDR3 reads CASRDGTSGSNEQFF. In nucleotides, the CDR3 is TGTGCCAGCAGGGACGGGACTAGCGGGAGTAATGAGCAGTTCTTC.

This clonotype appeared many times. The chain employs TRBV7-2 and TRBJ1-1; tentatively, D is TRBD1 (5 bases). CDR3 length: 14 residues. Trimming stripped 2 bases from V and 6 bases from J, with 13 bases between. CDR1 is SGHTA and CDR2 is FQGNSA in the germline V gene. CDR3 DNA sequence: TGTGCCAGCAGCTTAATGGGAGGGGCCTCTGAAGCTTTCTTT. It codes for CASSLMGGASEAFF.

This clonotype occurred many times. The chain uses TRBV28 and TRBJ1-1; D unresolved. The length of the CDR3 is 15 residues. V was shortened by 5 bases and J by 3 bases, with 16 bases between the two germline ends. In germline, CDR1 is MDHEN, CDR2 SYDVKM. CDR3 sequence reads: CASSIVRSWDTEAFF. The CDR3 coding sequence is TGTGCCAGCAGTATAGTGCGGAGCTGGGACACTGAAGCTTTCTTT. The full variable domain, in which reference TRBV28 and TRBJ1-1 provide the parts outside the CDR3, is DVKVTQSSRYLVKRTGEKVFLECVQDMDHENMFWYRQDPGLGLRLIYFSYDVKMKEKGDIPEGYSVSREKKERFSLILESASTNQTSMYLCASSIVRSWDTEAFFGQGTRLTVV.

This clonotype turned up a few times. This chain links TRBV18 with TRBJ2-7; TRBD2 aligns across 9 bases. Germline V gene lookup returns CDR1 KGHSH and CDR2 LQKENI. After removal of 0 bases from V and 3 bases from J, the junction contained 6 bases not matched to a gene. This CDR3 spans 16 amino acids. The CDR3: CASSPPPPSGIYEQYF. The CDR3, as DNA: TGTGCCAGCTCACCACCCCCCCCTAGCGGGATCTACGAGCAGTACTTC.

This clonotype was recorded at least ten times. This chain links TRBV6-5 with TRBJ2-5; D unclear. Trimming pared 0 bases from V and 5 bases from J, leaving 13 bases between. Germline loops: CDR1 MNHEY, CDR2 SVGAGI. The CDR3 runs 15 residues. The CDR3 protein is CASSYSGKSWETQYF. The CDR3 DNA sequence: TGTGCCAGCAGTTACTCAGGAAAGAGCTGGGAGACCCAGTACTTC.

The V call is TRBV4-1, the J call TRBJ2-7; D is ambiguous. CDR1 is MGHRA and CDR2 is YSYEKL in the germline V gene. V was cut by 0 bases and J by 5 bases, with 8 bases left in between. There are 13 residues in the CDR3. CDR3 nucleotides: TGCGCCAGCAGCCAAGATTGGTTCCACGAGCAGTACTTC. It codes for CASSQDWFHEQYF.

J is TRBJ2-3 and V is TRBV20-1; 8 bases are a match to TRBD2. The trim removed 0 bases at V and 2 bases at J, leaving 7 bases unmatched. This CDR3 has 16 amino acids. Per germline, CDR1 DFQATT and CDR2 SNEGSKA (reference sequence). The DNA of the CDR3 is TGCAGTGCTAGAGACGGGAGCGGGGGATACACAGATACGCAGTATTTT. The encoded protein is CSARDGSGGYTDTQYF.

This clonotype was seen ten or more times. The V call is TRBV20-1, the J call TRBJ2-7, with 7 bases lining up with TRBD2. CDR1 DFQATT and CDR2 SNEGSKA come from the germline V gene (reference sequence). The CDR3 has 14 amino acids. With 3 bases clipped from V and 7 bases from J, the junction kept 12 bases outside the gene matches. CDR3 amino acids: CSASHSAGDREQYF. CDR3 bases: TGCAGTGCTAGCCATTCCGCGGGAGACAGAGAGCAGTACTTC.

The chain uses TRBV20-1 and TRBJ2-4; D may be TRBD2 (6 bases). The J call may be faulty, since TRBJ2-7 better matches the DNA end. CDR1 is DFQATT, CDR2 SNEGSKA, per germline (reference sequence). This CDR3 contains 13 residues. The CDR3 DNA reads as TGCAGTGCTAGTAGCGGTTTCTCCTACGAGCAGTACTTC. Translated: CSASSGFSYEQYF.